This T cell receptor (beta chain) came from a study of monozygotic twins with inflammatory bowel disease. The CDR3 length is 16 residues. Germline values: CDR1 SGDLS, CDR2 YYNGEE. Each CDR3 protein gets one entry in TCRdb, which reprocessed the 5' RACE reads and gives no DNA. This sample contains around 450,000 distinct CDR3 sequences. This chain joins TRBV9 and TRBJ2-5; TCRdb's D gene call, TRBD1, goes unchecked for lack of DNA. The specimen sequenced was blood. This TCR came from a human donor with ulcerative colitis or Crohn's disease, or a healthy co-twin of an affected twin (not recorded which). CDR3 sequence: CASSVAFGTVPETQYF.